Sequencing of this T cell receptor beta chain was carried out in a study of OX40 agonist ivuxolimab in advanced cancers. Study details: Patients with hepatocellular carcinoma, melanoma, renal cell or head and neck cancer made up the dose-escalation patients. Study-wide findings and caveats: There were, on average, more expanded clones in CD8+ T cells than in CD4+.

A word on this clone: Its antigen is undetermined.

Blood specimens came from baseline, cycle 4 day 1, and cycle 7 day 1. V shed 4 bases and J 5 bases; nucleotides not matched to a gene: 10. CDR3 length equals 16 residues. Germline CDR1 SGDLS, CDR2 YYNGEE. Sequenced by immunoSEQ multiplex PCR; TCRdb stores in-frame clones only, minus some. This table holds 99,000 or so clones, 94% found once. The genes are TRBV9 and TRBJ2-5, with 11 bases fitting TRBD2. This specimen consisted of CD4+ or CD8+ T cells sorted from blood, obtained in a trial of the OX40 agonist ivuxolimab. This TCR derives from an adult with an advanced solid tumor such as melanoma, head and neck, liver or kidney cancer. CDR3 nucleotide sequence: TGTGCCAGCAGCAGAGGAGGGACTAGCGGCCAGGAGACCCAGTACTTC. It encodes CASSRGGTSGQETQYF.